This T cell receptor (beta chain) was sequenced in a study of T cell responses to AZD1222 COVID-19 vaccine. A word on this clone: Its antigen is unidentified.

Data came from immunoSEQ multiplex PCR; TCRdb stores just in-frame clones and leaves some out. This sample has around 150,000 clones, with about 93% found just once. This CDR3 has 15 amino acids. Germline V gene sequence: CDR1 MNHEY, CDR2 SMNVEV (reference sequence). V shed 2 bases, J shed 7 bases, and the junction held 8 bases outside the gene matches. Regarding the study as a whole: Of the AZD1222 recipients, only 5 to 7 were seropositive at baseline.

The chain couples TRBV27 to TRBJ1-1; 9 bases fit TRBD1. The receptor was derived from an adult in good health. The source was peripheral blood, collected on day 0 of AZD1222 vaccination. This CDR3 reads CASSLAPGTGIEAFF. The DNA of the CDR3 is TGTGCCAGCAGTTTAGCACCCGGGACAGGGATTGAAGCTTTCTTT.